These 17 T cell receptor beta chains share one sample of origin, sequenced in a study of T cells after yellow fever vaccination. TCRdb reprocessed the 5' RACE reads with MiXCR, giving one entry per CDR3 protein. The table lists 400,000 or so distinct CDR3 sequences, 6.2% of them singletons. This sample comprised PBMCs, obtained 5 days after the yellow fever booster vaccination. The receptors come from a man under 40 who received the YFV17D yellow fever vaccine.

This clonotype showed up many times. This chain joins TRBV6-2 or TRBV6-3 and TRBJ2-5; 7 bases line up with TRBD1. The CDR3 loop spans 16 amino acids. The germline CDR1 and CDR2 sequences are MNHEY and SVGEGT. V was clipped by 0 bases and J by 3 bases; unmatched bases: 7. CDR3 bases: TGTGCCAGCAGTTACTCAGGGGGCGCAAGGAAAGAGACCCAGTACTTC. Its protein is CASSYSGGARKETQYF.

The V and J genes are TRBV20-1 and TRBJ1-4; D call uncertain. The CDR3 covers 15 residues. The germline gives CDR1 DFQATT, CDR2 SNEGSKA (reference sequence). V lost 3 bases and J lost 8, with 19 bases in between. CDR3 nucleotides: TGCAGTGCTAGCTCGGTCCGGGGAGGTGGGGAAAAACTGTTTTTT. As protein: CSASSVRGGGEKLFF.

The chain combines TRBV15 with TRBJ2-7; D is undetermined. V lost 8 bases and J lost 3, with 17 bases in between. The CDR3 covers 14 residues. Looked up from germline, CDR1 is LNHNV and CDR2 is YYDKDF (reference sequence). DNA for the CDR3: TGTGCCACCCCCTCTTGGATCGTGAACTACGAGCAGTACTTC. Protein product: CATPSWIVNYEQYF.

This clonotype has a count of ten or more. J is TRBJ2-5 and V is TRBV29-1; 7 bases fit TRBD1. The CDR3 totals 13 residues. CDR1 is SQVTM, CDR2 ANQGSEA, per germline. The junction had 11 bases not matched to a gene; V was cut back by 6 bases and J by 7 bases. The CDR3 reads CSVGQASIGTQYF. CDR3 sequence (DNA): TGCAGCGTAGGACAGGCGAGTATAGGGACCCAGTACTTC.

This clonotype has ten or more counts. The rearrangement uses TRBV5-1 and TRBJ1-1; 11 bases map to TRBD1. Per the germline V gene, CDR1 is SGHRS and CDR2 is YFSETQ. The CDR3 has 16 residues. With V trimmed by 4 bases and J by 1 base, 6 bases remained unmatched. The CDR3 nucleotides are TGCGCCAGCAGCCCTGGACAGGGGGCTTGGAACACTGAAGCTTTCTTT. Encoded protein: CASSPGQGAWNTEAFF.

The sample holds many counts of this clonotype. This rearrangement joins TRBV5-5 to TRBJ2-5; tentative D call: TRBD2 (5 bases). V was pared by 2 bases and J by 5 bases, with 10 bases between. CDR1 SGHKS and CDR2 YYEKEE come from the germline V gene (reference sequence). The CDR3 runs to 13 residues. CDR3 protein: CASSFPSGETQYF. In nucleotides, the CDR3 is TGTGCCAGCAGCTTTCCCAGCGGCGAGACCCAGTACTTC.

The chain employs TRBV11-2 and TRBJ2-5; D gene unclear. The V gene's germline CDR1 is SGHAT and CDR2 FQNNGV. This CDR3 contains 16 residues. The ends were cut back, 2 bases at V and 0 bases at J, with 13 bases in the middle. CDR3 amino acids: CASSLTQTEYQETQYF. In DNA form, the CDR3 reads TGTGCCAGCAGCTTAACCCAAACTGAGTACCAAGAGACCCAGTACTTC. The full variable domain, with the rest looked up from reference TRBV11-2 and TRBJ2-5, is EAGVAQSPRYKIIEKRQSVAFWCNPISGHATLYWYQQILGQGPKLLIQFQNNGVVDDSQLPKDRFSAERLKGVDSTLKIQPAKLEDSAVYLCASSLTQTEYQETQYFGPGTRLLVL.

This clonotype has a count of ten or more. The rearrangement joins TRBV20-1 to TRBJ2-7; TRBD1 matches 9 bases. J gave up 9 bases and V 6 bases, and 12 bases lay outside the gene matches. The germline CDR1 and CDR2 sequences are DFQATT and SNEGSKA (reference sequence). The CDR3 is 13 residues long. CDR3: CSAPPGQGLVQYF. CDR3 nucleotides: TGCAGTGCACCGCCTGGACAGGGGTTGGTGCAGTACTTC.

CDR3 loop: CAPGTDKNIQYF. CDR3 coding DNA: TGTGCCCCAGGGACAGATAAAAACATTCAGTACTTC. J is TRBJ2-4 and V is TRBV7-8; 7 nucleotides line up with TRBD1. Germline assignment: CDR1 SGHVS and CDR2 FQNEAQ. The CDR3 has 12 residues. J gave up 4 bases and V 11 bases, and 5 bases lay outside the gene matches.

In this sample, this clonotype turned up many times. The V and J genes are TRBV29-1 and TRBJ2-1, with D unresolved. Trimming stripped 4 bases from V and 6 bases from J, with 7 bases between. The germline gives CDR1 SQVTM, CDR2 ANQGSEA. The CDR3 is made up of 11 amino acids. The CDR3 sequence: CSVGLSNEQFF. In DNA form, the CDR3 reads TGCAGCGTTGGGCTTAGCAATGAGCAGTTCTTC.

Ten or more counts support this clonotype. Here the CDR3 reads CASSWGSTGELFF. The CDR3 bases are TGTGCCAGCAGTTGGGGGTCCACCGGGGAGCTGTTTTTT. The chain carries TRBV27 and TRBJ2-2, with D perhaps being TRBD1 or TRBD2 (5 bases each). Trimming pared 4 bases from V and 4 bases from J, leaving 7 bases between. The CDR3 spans 13 residues. Per the germline V gene, CDR1 is MNHEY and CDR2 is SMNVEV (reference sequence).

Only a few counts were recorded for this clonotype. The CDR3 nucleotides read TGTGCCAGCAGCGCTATGACGGGACAGGCTTTCGAGCAGTACTTC. Encoded protein: CASSAMTGQAFEQYF. The V gene is TRBV3-1, the J gene TRBJ2-7, with 8 bases identical to TRBD1. Germline trimming cut 5 bases from V and 6 bases from J; bases unmatched to any gene: 12. Germline values: CDR1 LGHDT, CDR2 YNNKEL (reference sequence). The CDR3 runs to 15 residues.

In this sample, this clonotype turned up many times. V usage is TRBV7-2 and J usage is TRBJ2-5, with TRBD2 as a possible D gene (5 bases). Germline CDR1 is SGHTA and CDR2 is FQGNSA. The CDR3 runs to 15 residues. V was clipped by 5 bases and J by 1 base, with 14 bases between them. The CDR3: CASSPRWTSQETQYF. The CDR3 DNA reads TGTGCCAGCAGCCCCCGATGGACTTCCCAAGAGACCCAGTACTTC. The whole variable domain, filled in from reference TRBV7-2 and TRBJ2-5, reads GAGVSQSPSNKVTEKGKDVELRCDPISGHTALYWYRQSLGQGLEFLIYFQGNSAPDKSGLPSDRFSAERTGGSVSTLTIQRTQQEDSAVYLCASSPRWTSQETQYFGPGTRLLVL.

Of note for this clonotype: Compared with germline, one end of the junction differs, possibly owing to a read error. The chain couples TRBV23-1 to TRBJ2-1; 16 positions match TRBD2. TRBV23-1 is placed among ORFs of uncertain function. The CDR3 is 22 residues long. The CDR3, as DNA: TGCGCCAGCAGCCAATCGGGTCGGGGACTAGCGGGAGGGCCGATGTCCTACAATGAGCAGTTCTTC. This translates into CASSQSGRGLAGGPMSYNEQFF.

This clonotype was found a few times. This chain uses TRBV18 with TRBJ2-3; maybe TRBD2 (6 bases). Germline loops: CDR1 KGHSH, CDR2 LQKENI. The CDR3 extends over 15 amino acids. The germline V and J ends were trimmed by 3 bases and 4 bases, with 14 bases remaining between them. The CDR3 sequence is CASSPPGSGADTQYF. The CDR3 DNA reads TGTGCCAGCTCACCCCCCGGGAGTGGGGCAGATACGCAGTATTTT.

This clonotype was recorded at least ten times. The rearrangement uses TRBV5-1 and TRBJ2-5, with D tentatively TRBD2 (6 bases). This CDR3 comprises 16 residues. Germline V gene sequence: CDR1 SGHRS, CDR2 YFSETQ. V shed 1 base and J shed 1 base, with 14 bases lying between them. For the CDR3, the DNA is TGCGCCAGCAGCTTGTTTGGAGGGGTGATCCAAGAGACCCAGTACTTC. It yields the protein CASSLFGGVIQETQYF.

The rearrangement uses TRBV6-5 and TRBJ2-6, with D tentatively TRBD2 (7 bases). The V gene lost 2 bases and the J gene lost 1 base, with 15 bases spanning the gap. This CDR3 is built from 18 residues. The germline V gene has CDR1 MNHEY and CDR2 SVGAGI. The CDR3 protein is CASSYEGVGGSGANVLTF. As DNA, the CDR3 is TGTGCCAGCAGTTACGAGGGGGTGGGAGGGTCTGGGGCCAACGTCCTGACTTTC.